The clone carrying this T cell receptor (beta chain) was counted ten times or more. The second PCR ran about 6 to 12 cycles with a sample-barcoded 5' primer and J-beta primers. TCRdb passed the 5' RACE reads through MiXCR, listing each CDR3 protein once. The sample records around 1,000,000 distinct CDR3 sequences, approximately 25% being singletons. The CDR3 has 15 residues. Germline loops: CDR1 MNHNS, CDR2 SASEGT. V trimming: 6 bases; J trimming: 5 bases; junction bases outside the gene matches: 9. These data belong to a study of blood T cells in healthy people across ages. The same sample was also used in a study of T cells of mothers and their children.

Sample: blood. This clonotype originated in a girl aged 2 to 9 in good health. This chain uses TRBV6-1 with TRBJ2-3; 9 nucleotides match TRBD1. CDR3 sequence: CASRSGTGFVDTQYF. The CDR3 region has the DNA TGTGCCAGCAGGTCCGGGACAGGGTTTGTAGATACGCAGTATTTT.